The 16 T cell receptor beta chains listed next were all sequenced from one sample in a study of cytomegalovirus exposure and HLA in healthy donors. PCR used 60 Vbeta primers and 13 Jbeta primers. Clones were sequenced by immunoSEQ multiplex PCR, and TCRdb holds only the in-frame ones, with some missing. The sample data list some 60,000 clones. The sample taken for sequencing was PBMCs. The receptors here all came from a young man in good health and CMV-seropositive.

The chain combines TRBV6-1 with TRBJ2-7, with TRBD1 matching 10 bases. There are 15 residues in the CDR3. Germline V CDR1 and CDR2: MNHNS, SASEGT. The V gene end was trimmed by 5 bases and the J gene end by 5 bases; junction bases not matched to a gene: 9. The CDR3 region is CASSRRGQGTHEQYF. In nucleotides, the CDR3 is TGTGCCAGCAGTCGAAGGGGACAGGGGACCCACGAGCAGTACTTC.

The V call is TRBV15, the J call TRBJ1-1, with a tentative D call TRBD1 (5 bases). Between the trimmed V and J ends, which lost 2 bases and 5 bases, there was a span of 18 bases. Germline lookup yields CDR1 LNHNV and CDR2 YYDKDF (reference sequence). The CDR3 has 16 residues. CDR3 bases: TGTGCCACCAGCAGACTCGACGACACAGGAGATACTGAAGCTTTCTTT. Translation: CATSRLDDTGDTEAFF. The full variable domain, in which reference TRBV15 and TRBJ1-1 provide the parts outside the CDR3, is DAMVIQNPRYQVTQFGKPVTLSCSQTLNHNVMYWYQQKSSQAPKLLFHYYDKDFNNEADTPDNFQSRRPNTSFCFLDIRSPGLGDTAMYLCATSRLDDTGDTEAFFGQGTRLTVV.

The rearrangement joins TRBV11-3 to TRBJ2-7; 8 bases match TRBD2. Trimming removed 1 base from V and 2 bases from J; junction bases left unmatched: 7. This CDR3 region has 16 residues. Germline V gene lookup returns CDR1 SGHNT and CDR2 YENEEA. The DNA for the CDR3 is TGTGCCAGCAGCTTAGCGGGCGGGAGGCCTGCCTACGAGCAGTACTTC. This encodes CASSLAGGRPAYEQYF.

This sequence joins TRBV30 and TRBJ1-1; D might be TRBD1 (6 bases). V lost 8 bases to trimming and J lost 1 base, with 14 bases between them. The germline V gene has CDR1 GTSNPN and CDR2 SVGIG (reference sequence). This CDR3 is 13 amino acids long. The CDR3 loop reads CARNGRGNTEAFF. CDR3 coding DNA: TGTGCCCGCAACGGCAGGGGGAACACTGAAGCTTTCTTT.

The rearrangement joins TRBV4-2 to TRBJ1-1; D may be TRBD1 (5 bases). The CDR3 extends over 13 amino acids. Germline V gives CDR1 LGHNA, CDR2 YNFKEQ. V was clipped by 0 bases and J by 6 bases, with 8 bases between them. The CDR3 sequence: CASSQDSGAEAFF. The DNA of the CDR3 is TGTGCCAGCAGCCAAGATTCGGGGGCTGAAGCTTTCTTT.

The V gene is TRBV5-1, the J gene TRBJ2-1, with D possibly matching TRBD1 (5 bases). CDR3 length: 15 residues. The V end lost 4 bases, the J end lost 4 bases, and 15 bases lay between the germline ends. Germline CDR1 SGHRS, CDR2 YFSETQ. CDR3: CASSKTVGSYNEQFF. The CDR3 nucleotides are TGCGCCAGCAGCAAGACAGTAGGGTCTTACAATGAGCAGTTCTTC. The full variable domain, rest sourced from reference TRBV5-1 and TRBJ2-1, is KAGVTQTPRYLIKTRGQQVTLSCSPISGHRSVSWYQQTPGQGLQFLFEYFSETQRNKGNFPGRFSGRQFSNSRSEMNVSTLELGDSALYLCASSKTVGSYNEQFFGPGTRLTVL.

This sequence joins TRBV30 and TRBJ1-2, with TRBD1 matching 11 bases. CDR3 length: 15 amino acids. CDR1 and CDR2 (germline): GTSNPN, SVGIG (reference sequence). The V and J ends lost 4 bases and 4 bases, in that order; junction bases with no gene match: 8. Here the CDR3 reads CAWKKGTGGSYGYTF. DNA for the CDR3: TGTGCCTGGAAAAAGGGGACAGGGGGAAGCTATGGCTACACCTTC.

The rearrangement uses TRBV10-3 and TRBJ2-2; a possible D gene is TRBD2 (6 bases). Trimming took 4 bases from V and 6 from J, leaving 33 bases between them. The CDR3 covers 21 residues. Germline loops: CDR1 ENHRY, CDR2 SYGVKD. CDR3 amino acids: CAISGSLGLKRAQEFPGELFF. CDR3 DNA: TGTGCCATCAGTGGCTCTTTGGGACTCAAGCGCGCCCAGGAATTTCCCGGGGAGCTGTTTTTT.

The CDR3 spells CASTGHGTEAFF. Here the CDR3 DNA reads TGTGCCAGCACTGGGCACGGCACTGAAGCTTTCTTT. The chain joins TRBV6-1 to TRBJ1-1; no reliable D call. CDR3 size: 12 residues. The V end was cut by 7 bases, the J end by 4 bases, with 10 bases between. In germline, CDR1 is MNHNS, CDR2 SASEGT.

The chain recombines TRBV29-1 with TRBJ2-7, with 9 nucleotides matching TRBD1. The CDR3 totals 14 residues. CDR1 and CDR2 (germline): SQVTM, ANQGSEA. V trimming: 5 bases; J trimming: 6 bases; junction bases outside the gene matches: 11. The CDR3 here is CSVPKDRGAGEQYF. Written as DNA, the CDR3 is TGCAGCGTTCCCAAGGACAGGGGAGCTGGCGAGCAGTACTTC.

The chain joins TRBV18 to TRBJ1-2, with D perhaps matching TRBD1 (5 bases). The germline V gene encodes CDR1 KGHSH and CDR2 LQKENI. V shed 4 bases and J shed 4 bases, with 7 bases lying between them. The CDR3 is made up of 12 amino acids. The CDR3 here is CASSLDSYGYTF. The DNA for the CDR3 is TGTGCCAGCTCACTAGACAGCTATGGCTACACCTTC.

This chain links TRBV5-1 with TRBJ2-5; D might be TRBD2 (6 bases). The length of the CDR3 is 14 residues. Germline CDR1 is SGHRS and CDR2 is YFSETQ. V gave up 4 bases and J gave up 1 base, with 11 bases separating them. The CDR3 DNA reads as TGCGCCAGCAGCGGGGGGAAAGTCCAAGAGACCCAGTACTTC. It translates to CASSGGKVQETQYF.

This chain uses TRBV5-1 with TRBJ1-2; D is uncertain. Germline V CDR1 and CDR2: SGHRS, YFSETQ. Trimming removed 4 bases at V and 4 bases at J, with 14 bases between. The CDR3 totals 14 residues. This CDR3 is CASSATGEPYGYTF. CDR3 in DNA: TGCGCCAGCAGCGCGACCGGGGAACCCTATGGCTACACCTTC.

This sequence joins TRBV30 and TRBJ2-7; no firm D call. Germline V gene data show CDR1 as GTSNPN and CDR2 as SVGIG (reference sequence). This CDR3 spans 11 amino acids. Trimming pared 1 base from V and 4 bases from J, leaving 5 bases between. The CDR3 DNA follows: TGTGCCTGGAGTGGAGGTTACGAGCAGTACTTC. Translated: CAWSGGYEQYF.

Concerning this clone itself: In the same sample, other DNA sequences code for this CDR3. The chain is built from TRBV9 and TRBJ2-5; D unresolved. CDR1 SGDLS and CDR2 YYNGEE come from the germline V gene. V was shortened by 0 bases and J by 1 base, with 7 bases between the two germline ends. This CDR3 spans 14 amino acids. The CDR3 protein is CASSVGSIQETQYF. In DNA, the CDR3 is TGTGCCAGCAGCGTAGGTTCTATCCAAGAGACCCAGTACTTC.

The chain is built from TRBV30 and TRBJ1-5; D is perhaps TRBD1 (6 bases). Trimming removed 0 bases at V and 0 bases at J, with 12 bases between. This CDR3 comprises 16 residues. Germline CDR1 and CDR2: GTSNPN and SVGIG (reference sequence). DNA for the CDR3: TGTGCCTGGAGTGTACTGAGGGGGAATAGCAATCAGCCCCAGCATTTT. Amino acid sequence: CAWSVLRGNSNQPQHF.